The T cell receptor beta chain described here comes from a study of shared clonotypes between healthy human individuals. Study-level points and caveats: Sampling covered blood only; tissue repertoires likely differ. Rarefaction revealed incomplete sorted-subset sequencing despite large depth.

As for this clone: Its specificity is unknown.

Sequencing used immunoSEQ multiplex PCR; TCRdb keeps in-frame clones, though not all of them. The table has about 2.3 million clones, more than 85% seen once. Trimming at V came to 5 bases and at J to 4 bases, leaving 8 bases not matched to a gene. CDR3 length equals 17 residues. Per the germline V gene, CDR1 is LNHDA and CDR2 is SQIVND (reference sequence). Splitting of CD4+ cells produced CD45RA+ naive and CD45RA-negative memory subsets. Sequenced material: naive CD4+ T cells from PBMCs. As to subset: CD45RA+ positively selected. The gene calls are TRBV19 and TRBJ2-3, with 14 bases matching TRBD2. The sequence came from a man aged 18 to 30 in good health. Some clones in this sample may be carry-over from other donors' samples. CDR3 bases: TGTGCCAGTAGTTCAAAGGGACTAGCGGGAGCGGCAGATACGCAGTATTTT. It codes for CASSSKGLAGAADTQYF.